Listed below are T cell receptor beta chains from one sample, sequenced in a study of T-cell reconstitution after alpha-beta-depleted transplantation in children. TCRdb used MiXCR to reprocess the PCR reads, holding one entry per CDR3 protein. The repertoire holds about 690,000 distinct CDR3 sequences, with about 15% as singletons. The material was PBMCs from the stem cell graft donor, obtained from the stem cell graft. Source of these receptors: a human donor who donated a stem cell graft to a child with acute myeloid leukemia. Each CDR3 is given with its conserved first and last residue. The order of the fields is D gene, V gene, J gene, CDR3 protein. A D gene is named only where the DNA matches it firmly.

D gene: .; V gene: TRBV7-2; J gene: TRBJ2-1; CDR3 protein: CASSLIRANNEQFF
D gene: .; V gene: TRBV20-1; J gene: TRBJ2-6; CDR3 protein: CSAPSSSGANVLTF
D gene: TRBD1; V gene: TRBV12-3/TRBV12-4; J gene: TRBJ1-5; CDR3 protein: CASSLVAGQGAQPQHF
D gene: .; V gene: TRBV6-6; J gene: TRBJ1-5; CDR3 protein: CASSYDGYQPQHF
D gene: TRBD1; V gene: TRBV7-6; J gene: TRBJ1-1; CDR3 protein: CASSFPGQPEAFF
D gene: .; V gene: TRBV21-1; J gene: TRBJ2-1; CDR3 protein: CASSTYRLGSYNEQFF
D gene: .; V gene: TRBV29-1; J gene: TRBJ2-3; CDR3 protein: CSWKDWIGYTQYF
D gene: .; V gene: TRBV18; J gene: TRBJ2-5; CDR3 protein: CASSPLRKGEETQYF
D gene: TRBD1; V gene: TRBV20-1; J gene: TRBJ1-5; CDR3 protein: CSARETGVQPQHF
D gene: .; V gene: TRBV4-1; J gene: TRBJ1-5; CDR3 protein: CASSQEASNQPQHF
D gene: .; V gene: TRBV9; J gene: TRBJ2-3; CDR3 protein: CASSVLGDTDTQYF
D gene: TRBD1; V gene: TRBV27; J gene: TRBJ1-1; CDR3 protein: CASSASKTGALEAFF
D gene: TRBD1; V gene: TRBV20-1; J gene: TRBJ2-3; CDR3 protein: CSASDRGDTQYF
D gene: TRBD1; V gene: TRBV7-2; J gene: TRBJ1-6; CDR3 protein: CASSAQTGDLSSPLHF